Listed here is a single TCR beta chain. Its antigen is unidentified. This sample is drawn from a study of T cell responses to AZD1222 COVID-19 vaccine. Study findings and constraints: Donors were largely white British and mainly female; clonal diversity was possibly underestimated.

Clones were sequenced by immunoSEQ multiplex PCR, and TCRdb holds only the in-frame ones, with some missing. The sample lists about 120,000 clones, 80% to 90% occurring once. The sequencing here drew on peripheral blood, taken on day 0 of AZD1222 vaccination. The sequence derives from an adult in good health.

CDR3 in DNA: TGTGCCAGCAGCGTAGCTTCTAGCGGTTCCTACGAGCAGTACTTC. Translation: CASSVASSGSYEQYF. V gene TRBV9 combines with J gene TRBJ2-7, with 7 bases fitting TRBD2. In germline, CDR1 is SGDLS, CDR2 YYNGEE. The J segment lost 1 base and the V segment lost 0 bases, leaving 4 bases of the junction unmatched. The CDR3 has 15 amino acids.